One sample yielded the 6 T cell receptor beta chains listed below, sequenced in a study of blood T cell repertoires in COVID-19. The method was immunoSEQ multiplex PCR; TCRdb's version includes in-frame clones alone and lacks a portion of them. This sample has roughly 70,000 clones, with around 91% found just once. Sequences were obtained from peripheral blood. The receptors come from a man aged 50 to 59 with COVID-19, enrolled during active disease.

V usage is TRBV12-3 or TRBV12-4 and J usage is TRBJ2-3, with 7 bases that match TRBD2. Losses at the gene ends were 6 bases for V and 2 bases for J; bases not matched to a gene: 2. The CDR3 sequence is 13 residues long. CDR3 amino acids: CASRRDYTDTQYF. The CDR3 DNA sequence: TGTGCCAGCAGGCGGGACTACACAGATACGCAGTATTTT.

The V call is TRBV6-1, the J call TRBJ2-3, with a weak D call TRBD1 (6 bases). The germline V gene encodes CDR1 MNHNS and CDR2 SASEGT. V was clipped by 3 bases and J by 5 bases, with 12 bases between them. The CDR3 is made up of 14 amino acids. CDR3: CASSEGQGIDTQYF. Written as DNA, the CDR3 is TGTGCCAGCAGTGAGGGTCAGGGGATAGATACGCAGTATTTT.

The chain uses TRBV5-1 and TRBJ2-5; 12 nucleotides line up with TRBD2. The V segment lost 4 bases and the J segment 1 base; nucleotides outside the gene matches: 11. Germline assignment: CDR1 SGHRS and CDR2 YFSETQ. This CDR3 is 18 amino acids long. CDR3: CASSGGTSGPGGQETQYF. Here the CDR3 DNA reads TGCGCCAGCAGCGGAGGGACTAGCGGGCCTGGTGGCCAAGAGACCCAGTACTTC.

This chain links TRBV5-1 with TRBJ1-2; 12 bases line up with TRBD1. Unmatched junction bases numbered 5, after V lost 4 bases and J lost 4 bases. The CDR3 extends over 15 amino acids. Germline CDR1 SGHRS, CDR2 YFSETQ. CDR3 sequence (DNA): TGCGCCAGCAGCCAGGGACAGGGGGCAGGCTATGGCTACACCTTC. This sequence encodes CASSQGQGAGYGYTF. Looking up the rest from reference TRBV5-1 and TRBJ1-2 gives the full variable domain: KAGVTQTPRYLIKTRGQQVTLSCSPISGHRSVSWYQQTPGQGLQFLFEYFSETQRNKGNFPGRFSGRQFSNSRSEMNVSTLELGDSALYLCASSQGQGAGYGYTFGSGTRLTVV.

V and J are TRBV3-1 (or the pseudogene TRBV3-2) and TRBJ1-1; 10 nucleotides line up with TRBD1. Germline V gene sequence: CDR1 LGHDT, CDR2 YNNKEL (reference sequence). The CDR3 runs to 14 residues. The J segment lost 11 bases and the V segment lost 1 base, leaving 7 bases of the junction unmatched. CDR3 coding DNA: TGTGCCAGCAGCCAAGGGGGACAGGGGTTGGATGCTTTCTTT. This encodes CASSQGGQGLDAFF.

This clone was detected once. V is TRBV2 and J is TRBJ1-5; 7 nucleotides line up with TRBD1. This CDR3 contains 14 residues. Looked up from germline, CDR1 is SNHLY and CDR2 is FYNNEI. Germline trimming cut 6 bases from V and 5 bases from J; bases unmatched to any gene: 7. The CDR3 region is CASSGQARDQPQHF. Written as DNA, the CDR3 is TGTGCCAGCAGCGGACAGGCTCGCGATCAGCCCCAGCATTTT.